The clone carrying this T cell receptor (beta chain) was picked up a small number of times. Its antigen is not identified. The entry originates in a study of T-cell reconstitution after alpha-beta-depleted transplantation in children. Broader study findings: Some patients owed their high day-60 TCRbeta diversity to surviving recipient T cells and thymic progenitors. Newly made T cells mostly supplied T-cell counts and diversity one year after transplant.

Unique molecular identifiers were incorporated when the TCRbeta library was constructed. TCRdb recomputed calls from the PCR reads with MiXCR, one row per CDR3 protein. The repertoire includes about 420,000 distinct CDR3 sequences, around 15% of them detected once, and approximately 28% sits in the top ten. This CDR3 is 17 amino acids long. Between the trimmed V and J ends, which lost 5 bases and 0 bases, there was a span of 20 bases. This receptor was identified in a boy younger than two who had a stem cell transplant for Wiskott-Aldrich syndrome, so the T cells may come from the graft donor. Specimen: PBMCs, mostly from graft donor cells, collected 360 days after TCRalphabeta/CD19-depleted stem cell transplant. The rearrangement links TRBV12-3 or TRBV12-4 to TRBJ2-7; D remains unclear. In DNA, the CDR3 is TGTGCCAGCAGTCCCCGCGGCAATCGTATCCCCTCCTACGAGCAGTACTTC. Its translation: CASSPRGNRIPSYEQYF.